This record concerns one TCR beta chain sequence. Its antigen has not been determined. No qualities accompany the bases; no much larger clone lies one base away. Focal radiation therapy combined with CTLA-4 blockade (ipilimumab) was tested in patients with chemo-refractory metastatic non-small-cell lung cancer. This record comes from a study of radiotherapy plus CTLA-4 blockade in lung cancer (dated by TCRdb to 2017 to 2018). About the full investigation: Objective responses occurred in roughly a sixth of enrolled patients, and just over 30% achieved disease control. The research as a whole found: TCR clones derived from tumors expanded in peripheral blood after treatment with radiotherapy and ipilimumab. The strongest predictors of response, as reported, were early dynamic changes in blood T cell clones along with a rise in serum interferon-beta after radiation.

The library was produced with the immunoSEQ multiplex PCR assay. TCRdb took this table from immuneACCESS and kept in-frame rearrangements with V and J called. Such tables lack part of the clones; where checked against another copy, unresolved V genes explain under half of the gap, and the rest is unexplained. A total of about 45,000 clones appear in this sample, roughly 60% of them only once. The ten largest account for about 18% of the sample. The sample was peripheral blood, taken from a patient treated with radiotherapy plus ipilimumab. The TCR originated in a human donor with non-small cell lung cancer who had a partial response to radiotherapy plus ipilimumab.

CDR3 loop: CATNPNRVPTEAFF. The DNA is TGTGCCACAAACCCTAACAGGGTCCCCACTGAAGCTTTCTTT. Recombination connected TRBV19 to TRBJ1-1, and TRBD1 may be the D gene, going by 6 matching bases. CDR1 LNHDA and CDR2 SQIVND were looked up in the germline V gene (reference sequence). The CDR3 starts with the cysteine, ends with the phenylalanine, and has 14 residues. Of all the DNA, just the CDR3 is kept, 42 bases in frame from base 1. V and J lose 10 bases and 4 bases, and a span of 19 bases separates them.